This TCR beta chain comes out of a study of identical twins. TCRdb analysed the 5' RACE reads with MiXCR anew, one entry per CDR3 protein. Of about 250,000 distinct CDR3 sequences in the sample, 6.5% to 9.5% are singletons; the top ten hold roughly 3%. The ends lost 3 bases at V and 2 bases at J; junction bases unmatched: 28. The CDR3 spans 22 residues. Germline CDR1 is DFQATT and CDR2 is SNEGSKA (reference sequence). The same sample was also studied in work on yellow fever vaccine responses in identical twins.

The specimen was CD8+ T cells sorted from blood. This sequence was found in a woman between 18 and 29 years old in good health. This rearrangement joins TRBV20-1 to TRBJ2-7; 10 bases match TRBD2. CDR3 protein: CSARRSGRRSGRDPLPAYEQYF. As DNA, the CDR3 is TGCAGTGCTAGGAGGTCGGGCCGTAGGAGCGGGAGGGACCCTTTACCTGCCTACGAGCAGTACTTC.